The 23 T cell receptor beta chains reported below all come from one sample, sequenced in a study of regulatory T cells in long-lasting Graves disease. Time point noted: newly diagnosed GD, antithyroid drugs for less than 3 months. Construction of the TCR library relied on RNA isolated from PBMCs. Arm-PCR of CDR3 regions and iRepertoire HTBI primers were the basis on which TCR beta libraries were built. MiXCR, run by TCRdb on the multiplex PCR reads, gives a single entry per CDR3 protein. Of some 460,000 distinct CDR3 sequences in the sample, 15% to 20% were seen once. These data also formed part of another study, on T cells in Graves' hyperthyroidism and ophthalmopathy.

This material consisted of peripheral blood mononuclear cells (PBMCs), taken at new diagnosis, from a patient treated with antithyroid drugs. The receptors were sampled from a man aged 35 to 55 with Graves disease.

The chain uses TRBV6-1 and TRBJ2-4; 8 bases map to TRBD1. With 5 bases clipped from V and 1 base from J, the junction kept 4 bases outside the gene matches. The germline V gene has CDR1 MNHNS and CDR2 SASEGT. The CDR3 is 15 amino acids. CDR3 DNA sequence: TGTGCCAGCAGTCAGGGGGCTAGCGCCAAAAACATTCAGTACTTC. Amino acid sequence: CASSQGASAKNIQYF.

The chain uses TRBV28 and TRBJ1-6; D ambiguous. CDR3 length: 15 amino acids. Germline lookup yields CDR1 MDHEN and CDR2 SYDVKM. V was shortened by 6 bases and J by 5 bases, with 14 bases between the two germline ends. CDR3 DNA: TGTGCCAGCAGCCACCCGGCAGGCGATAATTCACCCCTCCACTTT. This encodes CASSHPAGDNSPLHF.

Points on this clonotype: This may come from a read error, since a much larger clone is one base off. Likely a read error: the CDR3 ends without its conserved phenylalanine or tryptophan. The genes are TRBV20-1 and TRBJ2-5, with 7 nucleotides matching TRBD1. This CDR3 region has 15 residues. Trimming cost V 0 bases and J 0 bases; bases outside gene matches: 4. Germline V lookup: CDR1 DFQATT, CDR2 SNEGSKA (reference sequence). CDR3 DNA: TGCAGTGCTAGAGAGGGGACAGCCGACCAAGAGACCCAGTACCTC. Its protein is CSAREGTADQETQYL.

J is TRBJ1-3 and V is TRBV18; D is unclear. Germline CDR1 and CDR2: KGHSH and LQKENI. The CDR3 has 16 amino acids. Trimming pared 3 bases from V and 2 bases from J, leaving 14 bases between. Here the CDR3 reads CASSPKDGHPGNTIYF. The CDR3 DNA is TGTGCCAGCTCACCTAAGGACGGCCACCCTGGAAACACCATATATTTT.

The sample holds many counts of this clonotype. The J gene is TRBJ2-2, the V gene TRBV28; 8 nucleotides line up with TRBD1. The CDR3 has 19 amino acids. CDR1 and CDR2 (germline): MDHEN, SYDVKM. V lost 5 bases, J lost 1 base, and 15 bases stayed unmatched. The CDR3 loop reads CASSGLTGAAAMNTGELFF. The CDR3 DNA sequence: TGTGCCAGCAGTGGATTGACAGGGGCTGCGGCTATGAACACCGGGGAGCTGTTTTTT.

This clonotype was counted many times. The CDR3 DNA sequence: TGCGCCAGCAGCTTGGGGGTAGGTGCCGTCATTGGTACGCAGTATTTT. Amino acid sequence: CASSLGVGAVIGTQYF. The chain combines TRBV5-1 with TRBJ2-3; D is unclear. Trimming took 0 bases from V and 8 from J, leaving 19 bases between them. The germline V gene encodes CDR1 SGHRS and CDR2 YFSETQ. The CDR3 contains 16 residues.

This clonotype was seen at least ten times. The chain couples TRBV12-3 or TRBV12-4 to TRBJ1-4; D not certain. The CDR3 is made up of 16 amino acids. Trimming removed 7 bases from V and 8 bases from J, with 23 bases in between. The CDR3, as DNA: TGTGCCAGCACGCAGAGTAAAGGGTCCCTCCAAGAAAAACTGTTTTTT. It codes for CASTQSKGSLQEKLFF.

This clonotype showed up many times. The V and J genes are TRBV30 and TRBJ2-1; no clear D gene. Trimming took 4 bases from V and 4 from J, leaving 11 bases between them. The CDR3 consists of 13 residues. Germline V gene data show CDR1 as GTSNPN and CDR2 as SVGIG (reference sequence). CDR3 sequence reads: CAWTAEEYNEQFF. CDR3 DNA sequence: TGTGCCTGGACGGCAGAAGAGTACAATGAGCAGTTCTTC.

Ten or more counts support this clonotype. The rearrangement links TRBV2 to TRBJ2-1; D is perhaps TRBD2 (6 bases). The germline V gene encodes CDR1 SNHLY and CDR2 FYNNEI. Trimming left V 7 bases short and J 4 bases short, with 14 bases between. This CDR3 has 14 residues. The chain's CDR3 is CASIAEPEYNEQFF. CDR3 sequence (DNA): TGTGCCAGCATAGCGGAACCCGAATACAATGAGCAGTTCTTC.

The chain recombines TRBV18 with TRBJ2-3, with 10 bases that match TRBD2. V dropped 2 bases and J dropped 2; count of bases not matched to a gene: 7. Germline CDR1 KGHSH, CDR2 LQKENI. CDR3 length: 17 residues. CDR3 in amino acids: CASSPSSGRATTDTQYF. The CDR3 DNA is TGTGCCAGCTCACCATCTAGCGGGAGAGCCACCACAGATACGCAGTATTTT. The whole variable domain, filled in from reference TRBV18 and TRBJ2-3, reads NAGVMQNPRHLVRRRGQEARLRCSPMKGHSHVYWYRQLPEEGLKFMVYLQKENIIDESGMPKERFSAEFPKEGPSILRIQQVVRGDSAAYFCASSPSSGRATTDTQYFGPGTRLTVL.

This clonotype has only a few counts. The chain combines TRBV4-1 with TRBJ2-3; D is perhaps TRBD1 (7 bases). This CDR3 contains 15 residues. V was clipped by 0 bases and J by 4 bases, with 11 bases between them. In germline, CDR1 is MGHRA, CDR2 YSYEKL. The CDR3: CASSQDGGTADTQYF. DNA for the CDR3: TGCGCCAGCAGCCAAGATGGAGGGACAGCAGATACGCAGTATTTT.

This chain links TRBV12-3 or TRBV12-4 with TRBJ2-2, with D unclear. The CDR3 runs to 14 residues. The V and J ends lost 6 bases and 1 base respectively, with 9 bases between them. CDR3 DNA: TGTGCCAGCAGAACAACCCTGAACACCGGGGAGCTGTTTTTT. As protein: CASRTTLNTGELFF.

This clonotype occurred a few times. V and J are TRBV6-1 and TRBJ2-5; 7 nucleotides line up with TRBD1. J was trimmed by 5 bases and V by 11 bases; bases with no gene match: 26. Looked up from germline, CDR1 is MNHNS and CDR2 is SASEGT. The CDR3 loop spans 18 amino acids. The CDR3 is CAAAPGSLAGTAMETQYF. CDR3 nucleotides: TGTGCCGCAGCCCCGGGTTCCCTCGCCGGGACAGCGATGGAGACCCAGTACTTC.

This clonotype was counted many times. This chain links TRBV28 with TRBJ2-3; a weak D match, TRBD2 (6 bases). Germline-derived CDR1 and CDR2 are MDHEN and SYDVKM. V was shortened by 7 bases and J by 6 bases, with 17 bases between the two germline ends. The CDR3 length is 14 residues. In nucleotides, the CDR3 is TGTGCCAGCATCCCAACTAGCCGTGGTGATACGCAGTATTTT. The encoded protein is CASIPTSRGDTQYF.

Ten or more counts support this clonotype. The rearrangement joins TRBV6-1 to TRBJ1-4, with D uncertain. The CDR3 is 14 amino acids. Germline assignment: CDR1 MNHNS and CDR2 SASEGT. Trimming removed 4 bases at V and 7 bases at J, with 13 bases between. CDR3 in amino acids: CASSVSGAGEKLFF. The CDR3 nucleotides read TGTGCCAGCAGTGTCTCGGGTGCGGGTGAAAAACTGTTTTTT.

Only a few counts were recorded for this clonotype. V and J are TRBV28 and TRBJ2-7; D not resolved. In germline, CDR1 is MDHEN, CDR2 SYDVKM. The V end lost 6 bases, the J end lost 1 base, and 13 bases lay between the germline ends. The CDR3 totals 14 residues. CDR3 in amino acids: CASSPGVESYEQYF. In DNA, the CDR3 is TGTGCCAGCAGCCCCGGAGTTGAATCCTACGAGCAGTACTTC. The full variable domain, in which reference TRBV28 and TRBJ2-7 provide the parts outside the CDR3, is DVKVTQSSRYLVKRTGEKVFLECVQDMDHENMFWYRQDPGLGLRLIYFSYDVKMKEKGDIPEGYSVSREKKERFSLILESASTNQTSMYLCASSPGVESYEQYFGPGTRLTVT.

This clonotype was recorded at least ten times. The V call is TRBV7-3, the J call TRBJ2-2; D unclear. The CDR3 covers 12 residues. The ends were cut back, 5 bases at V and 7 bases at J, with 8 bases in the middle. Germline V CDR1 and CDR2: SGHTA, FQGTGA. This CDR3 is CASSLSHGELFF. The CDR3 DNA reads as TGTGCCAGCAGCCTCAGCCACGGGGAGCTGTTTTTT.

The V gene is TRBV2, the J gene TRBJ1-2, with 7 nucleotides matching TRBD1. V shed 7 bases and J 2 bases; nucleotides not matched to a gene: 7. Germline V gene lookup returns CDR1 SNHLY and CDR2 FYNNEI. CDR3 length: 14 amino acids. Written as DNA, the CDR3 is TGTGCCAGCAACGGACAGGATCCGAACTATGGCTACACCTTC. It specifies CASNGQDPNYGYTF.

This clonotype was observed many times. The chain recombines TRBV12-3 or TRBV12-4 with TRBJ2-3; no clear D gene. Trimming pared 3 bases from V and 10 bases from J, leaving 14 bases between. This CDR3 contains 13 residues. The DNA of the CDR3 is TGTGCCAGCAGTTTCGAACCCGATGACGCGCAGTATTTT. Encoded protein: CASSFEPDDAQYF.

This clonotype has more than one count but fewer than ten. V and J are TRBV20-1 and TRBJ2-3, with 7 bases identical to TRBD1. This CDR3 contains 12 residues. Germline assignment: CDR1 DFQATT and CDR2 SNEGSKA (reference sequence). Unmatched junction bases numbered 2, after V lost 5 bases and J lost 3 bases. The DNA for the CDR3 is TGCAGTGCTGGGACAGCTACAGATACGCAGTATTTT. It is translated as CSAGTATDTQYF.

This clonotype was counted many times. DNA for the CDR3: TGTGCCAGCACCACAACGGGGGTATCCTACGAGCAGTACTTC. Encoded protein: CASTTTGVSYEQYF. The rearrangement uses TRBV6-2 or TRBV6-3 and TRBJ2-7; perhaps TRBD2 as D (6 bases). The CDR3 is 14 amino acids. V gave up 7 bases and J gave up 1 base, with 14 bases separating them. Germline CDR1 and CDR2: MNHEY and SVGEGT.

This clonotype has a count of ten or more. The chain employs TRBV6-5 and TRBJ2-5; D is ambiguous. V was trimmed by 2 bases and J by 5 bases, leaving 3 bases between them. The CDR3 contains 11 residues. Germline V gene data show CDR1 as MNHEY and CDR2 as SVGAGI. The CDR3 DNA follows: TGTGCCAGCAGTTACGCCGAGACCCAGTACTTC. As protein: CASSYAETQYF.

This clonotype was detected ten times or more. This chain connects TRBV7-2 to TRBJ2-5; TRBD2 agrees at 8 bases. With V trimmed by 5 bases and J by 6 bases, 14 bases remained unmatched. The germline V gene encodes CDR1 SGHTA and CDR2 FQGNSA. The CDR3 loop spans 16 amino acids. The CDR3 DNA follows: TGTGCCAGCAGCCCGAGCAGTAGCGGGACCCGAAAGACCCAGTACTTC. Protein product: CASSPSSSGTRKTQYF.